The 14 T cell receptor beta chains below were found in one sample sequenced in a study of CD8 T cells in Susac syndrome. Reverse transcription of about 0.5 to 1 ug RNA used random hexamers. Using its own MiXCR run on the immunoSEQ multiplex PCR reads, TCRdb lists one record per CDR3 protein. This table holds some 120,000 distinct CDR3 sequences, about 90% found once. Sequenced input: CD8+ T cells from PBMCs. The receptor source for this set is a human donor with multiple sclerosis.

The chain employs TRBV7-9 and TRBJ1-1; 7 bases align to TRBD1. This CDR3 spans 14 amino acids. The trim removed 4 bases at V and 8 bases at J, leaving 10 bases unmatched. Germline assignment: CDR1 SEHNR and CDR2 FQNEAQ (reference sequence). In nucleotides, the CDR3 is TGTGCCAGCAGCTCCTCCCGAGACAGGGTCGAAGCTTTCTTT. It translates to CASSSSRDRVEAFF.

The chain employs TRBV29-1 and TRBJ2-1; D remains ambiguous. The CDR3 contains 12 residues. V shed 4 bases and J shed 9 bases, with 13 bases lying between them. Per germline, CDR1 SQVTM and CDR2 ANQGSEA. The CDR3: CSVVYLGGEQFF. The CDR3 nucleotides read TGCAGCGTTGTTTATCTCGGCGGTGAGCAGTTCTTC.

This sequence joins TRBV6-1 and TRBJ1-1; D is undetermined. V lost 10 bases and J lost 3, with 15 bases in between. Germline CDR1 reads MNHNS; CDR2 reads SASEGT. This CDR3 has 13 residues. CDR3 sequence: CATSTLLYTEAFF. DNA of the CDR3: TGTGCCACCTCTACTTTACTGTACACTGAAGCTTTCTTT.

This chain uses TRBV30 with TRBJ1-1; no definite D call. The germline V and J ends were trimmed by 0 bases and 0 bases, with 2 bases remaining between them. The CDR3 contains 12 residues. The germline V gene has CDR1 GTSNPN and CDR2 SVGIG (reference sequence). CDR3 in amino acids: CAWSVLNTEAFF. The CDR3 bases are TGTGCCTGGAGTGTCTTGAACACTGAAGCTTTCTTT.

V usage is TRBV27 and J usage is TRBJ2-1; 7 bases fit TRBD2. In germline, CDR1 is MNHEY, CDR2 SMNVEV (reference sequence). The V segment lost 6 bases and the J segment 9 bases; nucleotides outside the gene matches: 8. The CDR3 consists of 13 residues. In nucleotides, the CDR3 is TGTGCCAGCAGCCAGGGACTATACCCTGAGCAGTTCTTC. Amino acid sequence: CASSQGLYPEQFF.

The genes are TRBV7-9 and TRBJ2-4; D may correspond to TRBD1 or TRBD2 (5 bases each). This CDR3 has 15 amino acids. Trimming cost V 5 bases and J 5 bases, with 16 bases left between them. Germline V gives CDR1 SEHNR, CDR2 FQNEAQ (reference sequence). CDR3 nucleotide sequence: TGTGCCAGCAGCCCCTTCCGGGACGGTGAAAACATTCAGTACTTC. Protein: CASSPFRDGENIQYF.

This chain connects TRBV4-1 to TRBJ2-7, with a weak D call TRBD2 (5 bases). The length of the CDR3 is 15 residues. Germline-derived CDR1 and CDR2 are MGHRA and YSYEKL. Between the trimmed V and J ends, which lost 3 bases and 4 bases, there was a span of 16 bases. In nucleotides, the CDR3 is TGCGCCAGCAGCCAGGTTGAAGGGAGTTCGTACGAGCAGTACTTC. Its translation: CASSQVEGSSYEQYF.

The rearrangement links TRBV19 to TRBJ1-2, with no clear D. V shed 8 bases and J shed 4 bases, with 14 bases lying between them. The CDR3 is 13 residues long. Germline CDR1 and CDR2: LNHDA and SQIVND (reference sequence). CDR3 residues: CASSASSFYGYTF. In DNA, the CDR3 is TGTGCCAGTTCTGCTAGCTCCTTCTATGGCTACACCTTC.

The genes are TRBV27 and TRBJ2-7; D gene ambiguous. The CDR3 is 14 amino acids. Germline V gene lookup returns CDR1 MNHEY and CDR2 SMNVEV (reference sequence). V was clipped by 3 bases and J by 3 bases, with 12 bases between them. CDR3 protein: CASSLRRFGYEQYF. The CDR3 nucleotides are TGTGCCAGCAGTTTGAGGAGATTCGGCTACGAGCAGTACTTC.

The chain recombines TRBV4-2 with TRBJ2-7; D is unclear. Trimming took 0 bases from V and 1 from J, leaving 10 bases between them. Germline assignment: CDR1 LGHNA and CDR2 YNFKEQ. There are 15 residues in the CDR3. The CDR3 protein is CASSQEASLSYEQYF. CDR3 coding DNA: TGTGCCAGCAGCCAAGAAGCTAGTTTGTCCTACGAGCAGTACTTC.

As for this clonotype: One junction end disagrees with the germline gene, perhaps due to a read error. J is TRBJ2-7 and V is TRBV6-1; 8 nucleotides match TRBD2. There are 13 residues in the CDR3. Germline V gene lookup returns CDR1 MNHNS and CDR2 SASEGT. CDR3: CASSSGGVLEQDF. CDR3 DNA: TGTGCCAGCAGCTCCGGGGGGGTCCTGGAGCAGGACTTC.

The rearrangement joins TRBV15 to TRBJ1-1, with D possibly being TRBD1 (6 bases). There are 13 residues in the CDR3. CDR1 is LNHNV and CDR2 is YYDKDF in the germline V gene (reference sequence). Trimming took off 5 bases at V and 1 base at J, with 8 bases between the two ends. CDR3 DNA sequence: TGTGCCACCAGCGAAGGGGGGAACACTGAAGCTTTCTTT. It yields the protein CATSEGGNTEAFF.

The V call is TRBV7-9, the J call TRBJ1-5; D may be TRBD1 (6 bases). Germline-derived CDR1 and CDR2 are SEHNR and FQNEAQ (reference sequence). This CDR3 spans 12 amino acids. Trimming removed 5 bases at V and 7 bases at J, with 9 bases between. The DNA of the CDR3 is TGTGCCAGCAGCATACAGGGCCAGCCCCAGCATTTT. This codes for CASSIQGQPQHF.

The chain links TRBV28 to TRBJ2-7, with a possible D match to TRBD1 (6 bases). Germline V gives CDR1 MDHEN, CDR2 SYDVKM. V was pared by 6 bases and J by 7 bases, with 13 bases between. The CDR3 runs to 12 residues. CDR3 coding DNA: TGTGCCAGCAGCCGGACTGGACAGGAGCAGTACTTC. Protein sequence: CASSRTGQEQYF.